Shown below are 23 T cell receptor beta chains from a single sample sequenced in a study of cytomegalovirus exposure and HLA in healthy donors. The PCR used 60 Vbeta and 13 Jbeta primers. Measured with immunoSEQ multiplex PCR; TCRdb has only the in-frame clones, and not every one. The table includes around 190,000 clones, around 77% detected once. What was sequenced was PBMCs. The source is a woman aged 25-40 years in good health and CMV-seronegative.

The rearrangement joins TRBV7-9 to TRBJ1-3; D unresolved. Germline CDR1 SEHNR, CDR2 FQNEAQ (reference sequence). The CDR3 is made up of 12 amino acids. Trimming removed 8 bases from V and 1 base from J, with 6 bases in between. The DNA for the CDR3 is TGTGCCAGCCGGGGATCTGGAAACACCATATATTTT. Protein product: CASRGSGNTIYF.

The rearrangement uses TRBV9 and TRBJ2-7; 7 bases match TRBD2. With V trimmed by 0 bases and J by 2 bases, 5 bases remained unmatched. The CDR3 runs 15 residues. Germline lookup yields CDR1 SGDLS and CDR2 YYNGEE. CDR3 sequence: CASSVGGGSPYEQYF. The CDR3 bases are TGTGCCAGCAGCGTAGGGGGGGGGTCCCCCTACGAGCAGTACTTC. Together with reference TRBV9 and TRBJ2-7, the CDR3 gives the full variable domain: DSGVTQTPKHLITATGQRVTLRCSPRSGDLSVYWYQQSLDQGLQFLIQYYNGEERAKGNILERFSAQQFPDLHSELNLSSLELGDSALYFCASSVGGGSPYEQYFGPGTRLTVT.

This chain links TRBV27 with TRBJ2-1, with 11 bases that match TRBD2. The CDR3 contains 17 residues. Germline CDR1 reads MNHEY; CDR2 reads SMNVEV (reference sequence). V dropped 6 bases and J dropped 2; count of bases not matched to a gene: 9. CDR3: CASSSLAGGSPYNEQFF. The CDR3 DNA reads TGTGCCAGCAGCTCCCTAGCGGGAGGTTCCCCCTACAATGAGCAGTTCTTC.

This chain joins TRBV5-1 and TRBJ2-1, with D unresolved. V lost 4 bases to trimming and J lost 0 bases, with 14 bases between them. This CDR3 comprises 16 residues. The V gene's germline CDR1 is SGHRS and CDR2 YFSETQ. The CDR3 protein is CASSPSVDSSYNEQFF. The CDR3 bases are TGCGCCAGCAGCCCTTCCGTTGATAGCTCCTACAATGAGCAGTTCTTC.

The V gene is TRBV7-2, the J gene TRBJ2-3; 10 nucleotides match TRBD2. The CDR3 is made up of 15 amino acids. Germline assignment: CDR1 SGHTA and CDR2 FQGNSA. V trimming: 4 bases; J trimming: 5 bases; junction bases outside the gene matches: 6. The CDR3 DNA reads as TGTGCCAGCAGCTCACAGCGGGGGGGCGGAGATACGCAGTATTTT. Amino acid sequence: CASSSQRGGGDTQYF.

This chain connects TRBV5-1 to TRBJ1-2, with 7 bases fitting TRBD1. The CDR3 runs 15 residues. CDR1 is SGHRS and CDR2 is YFSETQ in the germline V gene. The V segment lost 0 bases and the J segment 3 bases; nucleotides outside the gene matches: 5. The CDR3 here is CASSLGAGGYYGYTF. The CDR3 DNA reads as TGCGCCAGCAGCTTGGGGGCAGGGGGTTACTATGGCTACACCTTC.

V usage is TRBV27 and J usage is TRBJ2-7; tentative D call: TRBD1 (6 bases). The germline CDR1 and CDR2 sequences are MNHEY and SMNVEV (reference sequence). The CDR3 has 13 amino acids. Deletions cut 2 bases from V and 3 bases from J, with 8 bases between. Here the CDR3 DNA reads TGTGCCAGCAGTTTAGCCAGGGGCTACGAGCAGTACTTC. Its translation: CASSLARGYEQYF.

The J gene is TRBJ2-1, the V gene TRBV5-4; 8 bases agree with TRBD2. This CDR3 comprises 14 residues. The germline CDR1 and CDR2 sequences are SGHNT and YYREEE (reference sequence). Trimming took 2 bases from V and 9 from J; bases not matched to a gene: 7. The DNA for the CDR3 is TGTGCCAGCAGCTTAGCGGGGGCCATCACTGAGCAGTTCTTC. Protein sequence: CASSLAGAITEQFF. Full variable domain (remainder filled in from reference TRBV5-4 and TRBJ2-1): ETGVTQSPTHLIKTRGQQVTLRCSSQSGHNTVSWYQQALGQGPQFIFQYYREEENGRGNFPPRFSGLQFPNYSSELNVNALELDDSALYLCASSLAGAITEQFFGPGTRLTVL.

This clone showed up just once. The chain uses TRBV11-2 and TRBJ2-2; the D gene is possibly TRBD2 (7 bases). Germline CDR1 and CDR2: SGHAT and FQNNGV. V gave up 6 bases and J gave up 5 bases, with 16 bases separating them. The length of the CDR3 is 15 residues. CDR3 bases: TGTGCCAGCAGTCAAAGGGGGGGGTCAACCGGGGAGCTGTTTTTT. It translates to CASSQRGGSTGELFF.

The rearrangement joins TRBV11-2 to TRBJ1-1; tentatively, D is TRBD1 (5 bases). V lost 2 bases and J lost 0, with 10 bases in between. This CDR3 has 15 amino acids. CDR1 is SGHAT and CDR2 is FQNNGV in the germline V gene. The DNA for the CDR3 is TGTGCCAGCAGCTTACAGGGTCTTCTGAACACTGAAGCTTTCTTT. Protein sequence: CASSLQGLLNTEAFF.

V and J are TRBV7-6 and TRBJ2-3, with D possibly being TRBD1 (6 bases). Germline values: CDR1 SGHVS, CDR2 FNYEAQ. This CDR3 has 15 residues. V was trimmed by 6 bases and J by 6 bases, leaving 19 bases between them. The CDR3 reads CASRRTSTGTDTQYF. In DNA, the CDR3 is TGTGCCAGCAGACGAACATCTACAGGGACCGATACGCAGTATTTT.

The V call is TRBV27, the J call TRBJ1-1; unclear D gene. The CDR3 spans 13 residues. Trimming shortened V by 8 bases and J by 1 base, and 11 bases separated the two germline ends. Per the germline V gene, CDR1 is MNHEY and CDR2 is SMNVEV (reference sequence). The DNA for the CDR3 is TGTGCCAGCTGGAGGAACCCGAACACTGAAGCTTTCTTT. Its protein is CASWRNPNTEAFF.

This sequence joins TRBV28 and TRBJ1-5; D is perhaps TRBD1 (6 bases). V was pared by 5 bases and J by 0 bases, with 17 bases between. The CDR3 covers 17 residues. Germline CDR1 and CDR2: MDHEN and SYDVKM. CDR3 residues: CASSPRGRGYSNQPQHF. The CDR3 nucleotides read TGTGCCAGCAGTCCTAGGGGGAGGGGCTATAGCAATCAGCCCCAGCATTTT. The variable domain in full, completed from reference TRBV28 and TRBJ1-5, reads DVKVTQSSRYLVKRTGEKVFLECVQDMDHENMFWYRQDPGLGLRLIYFSYDVKMKEKGDIPEGYSVSREKKERFSLILESASTNQTSMYLCASSPRGRGYSNQPQHFGDGTRLSIL.

The chain recombines TRBV18 with TRBJ2-3; 13 bases are shared with TRBD2. J lost 3 bases, V lost 2 bases, and 2 bases had no gene match. CDR1 is KGHSH, CDR2 LQKENI, per germline. CDR3 size: 16 residues. For the CDR3, the DNA is TGTGCCAGCTCACCAGGACTAGCGGGGGTTACAGATACGCAGTATTTT. As protein: CASSPGLAGVTDTQYF.

In its sample, this clone was seen once. The J gene is TRBJ2-7, the V gene TRBV29-1, with 14 bases lining up with TRBD2. Trimming took 4 bases from V and 1 from J; bases not matched to a gene: 6. Germline lookup yields CDR1 SQVTM and CDR2 ANQGSEA. The CDR3 spans 16 residues. The CDR3 nucleotides are TGCAGCGTTGGGGGACTAGCGGGAGTAGTTTCCTACGAGCAGTACTTC. This encodes CSVGGLAGVVSYEQYF.

This chain connects TRBV7-9 to TRBJ2-3; D is unclear. The CDR3 contains 13 residues. The V and J ends lost 5 bases and 4 bases respectively, with 10 bases between them. Germline CDR1 reads SEHNR; CDR2 reads FQNEAQ (reference sequence). The chain's CDR3 is CASSRSEADTQYF. The CDR3 nucleotides are TGTGCCAGCAGCCGATCCGAGGCAGATACGCAGTATTTT.

This clone was counted between two and nine times. The chain couples TRBV13 to TRBJ2-1, with 7 bases aligning to TRBD2. Germline loops: CDR1 PRHDT, CDR2 FYEKMQ (reference sequence). There are 15 residues in the CDR3. J gave up 0 bases and V 3 bases, and 2 bases lay outside the gene matches. The chain's CDR3 is CASSFGGGSYNEQFF. CDR3 nucleotide sequence: TGTGCCAGCAGCTTTGGGGGGGGCTCCTACAATGAGCAGTTCTTC. The entire variable domain, with the rest obtained from reference TRBV13 and TRBJ2-1, is as follows: AAGVIQSPRHLIKEKRETATLKCYPIPRHDTVYWYQQGPGQDPQFLISFYEKMQSDKGSIPDRFSAQQFSDYHSELNMSSLELGDSALYFCASSFGGGSYNEQFFGPGTRLTVL.

This clone was counted a few times. The chain combines TRBV15 with TRBJ2-6; tentatively, D is TRBD1 (6 bases). V dropped 5 bases and J dropped 1 base, with 9 bases sitting between them. This CDR3 comprises 15 residues. CDR1 and CDR2 (germline): LNHNV, YYDKDF (reference sequence). The chain's CDR3 is CATSWDTSGANVLTF. The CDR3 bases are TGTGCCACCAGCTGGGACACTTCTGGGGCCAACGTCCTGACTTTC. Drawing the rest from reference TRBV15 and TRBJ2-6, the complete variable domain is DAMVIQNPRYQVTQFGKPVTLSCSQTLNHNVMYWYQQKSSQAPKLLFHYYDKDFNNEADTPDNFQSRRPNTSFCFLDIRSPGLGDTAMYLCATSWDTSGANVLTFGAGSRLTVL.

This clone was found once. The chain combines TRBV29-1 with TRBJ2-2, with TRBD2 as a possible D gene (5 bases). Per the germline V gene, CDR1 is SQVTM and CDR2 is ANQGSEA. V lost 4 bases, J lost 1 base, and 10 bases lay in between. This CDR3 is built from 14 residues. CDR3 residues: CSVGGGRNTGELFF. DNA of the CDR3: TGCAGCGTTGGCGGCGGGCGGAACACCGGGGAGCTGTTTTTT.

The rearrangement uses TRBV30 and TRBJ1-5; D is perhaps TRBD1 (5 bases). Per the germline V gene, CDR1 is GTSNPN and CDR2 is SVGIG (reference sequence). CDR3 length: 15 amino acids. Trimming took off 5 bases at V and 7 bases at J, with 21 bases between the two ends. CDR3 coding DNA: TGTGCCTGGGATGGGTCCGCAGGGAATGAACAGCCCCAGCATTTT. Its protein product is CAWDGSAGNEQPQHF.

This clone was picked up a small number of times. The CDR3 sequence is CASRKTGVNEQFF. The CDR3 DNA is TGTGCCAGCAGAAAGACTGGAGTCAATGAGCAGTTCTTC. The chain recombines TRBV6-5 with TRBJ2-1; the D is unclear. Trimming left V 6 bases short and J 6 bases short, with 12 bases between. Germline CDR1 and CDR2: MNHEY and SVGAGI. The CDR3 totals 13 residues.

The chain has TRBV5-1 and TRBJ2-3; 10 nucleotides agree with TRBD2. The germline CDR1 and CDR2 sequences are SGHRS and YFSETQ. Trimming at V came to 3 bases and at J to 5 bases, leaving 15 bases not matched to a gene. The CDR3 covers 18 residues. CDR3 nucleotides: TGCGCCAGCAGCTGGGCAAGTATCGAGCGGGAGGGCCGAGATACGCAGTATTTT. This gives the protein CASSWASIEREGRDTQYF.

V and J are TRBV18 and TRBJ2-5; 8 bases match TRBD2. Losses at the gene ends were 3 bases for V and 1 base for J; bases not matched to a gene: 1. Germline V gives CDR1 KGHSH, CDR2 LQKENI. The CDR3 extends over 14 amino acids. CDR3 sequence: CASSPRGAQETQYF. The CDR3 DNA sequence: TGTGCCAGCTCACCGCGGGGGGCCCAAGAGACCCAGTACTTC.